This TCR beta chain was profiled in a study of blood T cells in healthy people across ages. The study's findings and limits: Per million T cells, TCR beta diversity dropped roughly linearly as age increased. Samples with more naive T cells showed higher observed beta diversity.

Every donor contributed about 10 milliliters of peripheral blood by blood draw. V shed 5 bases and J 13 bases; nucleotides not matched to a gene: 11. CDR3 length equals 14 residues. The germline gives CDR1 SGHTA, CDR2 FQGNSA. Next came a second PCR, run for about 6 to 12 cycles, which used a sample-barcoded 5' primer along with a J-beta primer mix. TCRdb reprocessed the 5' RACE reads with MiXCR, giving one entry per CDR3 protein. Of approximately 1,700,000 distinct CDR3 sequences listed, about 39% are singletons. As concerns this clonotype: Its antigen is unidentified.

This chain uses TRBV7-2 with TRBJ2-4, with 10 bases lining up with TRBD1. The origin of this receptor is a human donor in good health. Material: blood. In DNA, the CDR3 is TGTGCCAGCAGCATCATTGGGACAGGGGATCCGCAGTACTTC. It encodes CASSIIGTGDPQYF.